This T cell receptor (beta chain) was documented in a study of OX40 agonist ivuxolimab in advanced cancers. Measured with immunoSEQ multiplex PCR; TCRdb has only the in-frame clones, and not every one. Of fewer than 100,000 clones in the sample, roughly 83% were seen once. Germline values: CDR1 SGDLS, CDR2 YYNGEE. Trimming took off 0 bases at V and 0 bases at J, with 11 bases between the two ends. There are 16 residues in the CDR3. The sequence was obtained from an adult with an advanced solid tumor such as melanoma, head and neck, liver or kidney cancer. The chain couples TRBV9 to TRBJ2-3, with D possibly TRBD2 on 6 matching bases. The sequencing used CD4+ or CD8+ T cells sorted from blood, collected in a trial of the OX40 agonist ivuxolimab. CDR3 in DNA: TGTGCCAGCAGCGTAGTAGGAGGGGCGAGCACAGATACGCAGTATTTT. This encodes CASSVVGGASTDTQYF.